These 28 T cell receptor beta chains share one sample of origin, sequenced in a study of cytomegalovirus exposure and HLA in healthy donors. Primers: 60 Vbeta forward and 13 Jbeta reverse. The assay was immunoSEQ multiplex PCR, and TCRdb's table has in-frame clones only and misses some. The sample records under 150,000 clones, over 60% being singletons. Sequences were obtained from PBMCs. Receptors were obtained from a woman aged 45 to 65 in good health and CMV-seronegative.

This clone was seen more than once but under ten times. This chain links TRBV7-2 with TRBJ2-3; possibly TRBD1 for D (6 bases). V was shortened by 6 bases and J by 3 bases, with 7 bases between the two germline ends. The CDR3 totals 12 residues. The germline gives CDR1 SGHTA, CDR2 FQGNSA. The CDR3 region is CASRGATDTQYF. In DNA, the CDR3 is TGTGCCAGCAGGGGGGCTACAGATACGCAGTATTTT.

The chain links TRBV10-3 to TRBJ2-3; the D is unclear. The CDR3 loop spans 14 amino acids. Germline CDR1 reads ENHRY; CDR2 reads SYGVKD. Trimming stripped 6 bases from V and 0 bases from J, with 10 bases between. As DNA, the CDR3 is TGTGCCATCAGGACTGATAAAAGCACAGATACGCAGTATTTT. This encodes CAIRTDKSTDTQYF.

The gene calls are TRBV5-4 and TRBJ1-2, with D unresolved. The germline gives CDR1 SGHNT, CDR2 YYREEE (reference sequence). This CDR3 has 14 residues. Trimming shortened V by 3 bases and J by 5 bases, and 14 bases separated the two germline ends. CDR3 sequence reads: CASSSRTAGYGYTF. DNA of the CDR3: TGTGCCAGCAGCTCAAGGACGGCGGGGTATGGCTACACCTTC.

CDR3 coding DNA: TGTGCCATCAGACGGGGACAGGGGGCCGACTACAATGAGCAGTTCTTC. Amino acid sequence: CAIRRGQGADYNEQFF. The genes are TRBV10-3 and TRBJ2-1, with 12 bases fitting TRBD1. Unmatched junction bases numbered 6, after V lost 6 bases and J lost 3 bases. The CDR3 contains 16 residues. Germline values: CDR1 ENHRY, CDR2 SYGVKD.

This clone was seen more than once but under ten times. V gene TRBV9 combines with J gene TRBJ1-2; TRBD1 agrees at 8 bases. Germline V gives CDR1 SGDLS, CDR2 YYNGEE. The CDR3 spans 14 residues. Germline trimming cut 2 bases from V and 6 bases from J; bases unmatched to any gene: 6. The CDR3 loop is CASSVGQGRNGYTF. CDR3 nucleotide sequence: TGTGCCAGCAGCGTCGGACAGGGTAGGAATGGCTACACCTTC.

The chain links TRBV14 to TRBJ1-1; D gene uncertain. Looked up from germline, CDR1 is SGHDN and CDR2 is FVKESK. Trimming took 1 base from V and 3 from J, leaving 6 bases between them. This CDR3 region has 13 residues. The CDR3 nucleotides read TGTGCCAGCAGCCAAGGTCAGTACACTGAAGCTTTCTTT. It translates to CASSQGQYTEAFF.

This chain connects TRBV19 to TRBJ2-1; the D gene is possibly TRBD1 (5 bases). Looked up from germline, CDR1 is LNHDA and CDR2 is SQIVND (reference sequence). There are 13 residues in the CDR3. Trimming removed 2 bases at V and 4 bases at J, with 6 bases between. The CDR3 is CASSIQGYNEQFF. The DNA of the CDR3 is TGTGCCAGTAGTATACAGGGTTACAATGAGCAGTTCTTC.

V and J are TRBV15 and TRBJ1-2; 7 bases map to TRBD1. J gave up 2 bases and V 0 bases, and 9 bases lay outside the gene matches. Germline CDR1 is LNHNV and CDR2 is YYDKDF (reference sequence). This CDR3 has 17 amino acids. CDR3 in amino acids: CATSRDLQKGQNYGYTF. The CDR3 nucleotides are TGTGCCACCAGCAGAGACCTTCAAAAGGGACAGAACTATGGCTACACCTTC.

V gene TRBV19 combines with J gene TRBJ2-7; 7 bases align to TRBD1. CDR3 size: 13 residues. With V trimmed by 4 bases and J by 3 bases, 3 bases remained unmatched. The germline V gene encodes CDR1 LNHDA and CDR2 SQIVND (reference sequence). The CDR3 nucleotides read TGTGCCAGTAGTAACAGGGGCAACTACGAGCAGTACTTC. Its translation: CASSNRGNYEQYF.

CDR3 region: CASDRGEGAFF. CDR3 in DNA: TGTGCTAGTGACAGGGGGGAAGGAGCTTTCTTT. The chain employs TRBV12-5 and TRBJ1-1; TRBD1 aligns across 8 bases. This CDR3 contains 11 residues. V trimming: 7 bases; J trimming: 10 bases; junction bases outside the gene matches: 5. Germline loops: CDR1 LGHNT, CDR2 FRNRAP.

The CDR3 here is CASSLEGRGPSGFGYTF. CDR3 sequence (DNA): TGTGCCAGCAGCTTAGAGGGCAGGGGGCCATCCGGATTTGGCTACACCTTC. The chain carries TRBV7-6 and TRBJ1-2, with TRBD1 matching over 8 bases. The CDR3 length is 17 residues. Germline CDR1 reads SGHVS; CDR2 reads FNYEAQ. The trim removed 1 base at V and 7 bases at J, leaving 14 bases unmatched.

This clone was seen only once. The chain uses TRBV28 and TRBJ1-2; 7 bases align to TRBD1. Germline V CDR1 and CDR2: MDHEN, SYDVKM. This CDR3 is built from 12 residues. V trimming: 10 bases; J trimming: 4 bases; junction bases outside the gene matches: 6. CDR3 protein: CATRQGPYGYTF. CDR3 in DNA: TGTGCCACCAGACAGGGACCCTATGGCTACACCTTC.

The genes are TRBV7-9 and TRBJ1-3, with D hard to call. V lost 9 bases and J lost 1, with 7 bases in between. CDR1 and CDR2 (germline): SEHNR, FQNEAQ (reference sequence). This CDR3 comprises 12 residues. As DNA, the CDR3 is TGTGCCAGGGCGGGGTCTGGAAACACCATATATTTT. Translated, it gives CARAGSGNTIYF.

J is TRBJ2-5 and V is TRBV4-3, with 8 bases aligning to TRBD2. Germline V lookup: CDR1 LGHNA, CDR2 YSLEER. The CDR3 covers 17 residues. J lost 5 bases, V lost 0 bases, and 11 bases had no gene match. In nucleotides, the CDR3 is TGCGCCAGCAGCCAAGAATGGTCGCGGGGGGCCCGGGAGACCCAGTACTTC. Translating it yields CASSQEWSRGARETQYF.

The V gene is TRBV18, the J gene TRBJ1-2; a weak D match, TRBD1 (6 bases). Germline CDR1 and CDR2: KGHSH and LQKENI. Between the trimmed V and J ends, which lost 2 bases and 4 bases, there was a span of 14 bases. CDR3 size: 15 residues. The CDR3 DNA reads TGTGCCAGCTCACCAGGCCAGGGGTCTTCCTATGGCTACACCTTC. Protein: CASSPGQGSSYGYTF.

The V gene is TRBV4-1, the J gene TRBJ1-5; 7 bases match TRBD1. The germline V gene encodes CDR1 MGHRA and CDR2 YSYEKL. This CDR3 has 16 amino acids. V lost 0 bases, J lost 1 base, and 3 bases stayed unmatched. CDR3 bases: TGCGCCAGCAGCCAAGAGCACAGGGGAAGCAATCAGCCCCAGCATTTT. Protein: CASSQEHRGSNQPQHF.

The rearrangement joins TRBV13 to TRBJ2-2; the D gene is possibly TRBD1 (6 bases). CDR1 is PRHDT, CDR2 FYEKMQ, per germline (reference sequence). The CDR3 spans 17 residues. Deletions cut 7 bases from V and 3 bases from J, with 21 bases between. The chain's CDR3 is CASISLTGQFDTGELFF. The CDR3 DNA reads as TGTGCCAGCATCTCCCTCACAGGGCAATTCGACACCGGGGAGCTGTTTTTT.

As to this clone: Other DNA sequences in this specimen translate into the identical CDR3. Here the CDR3 DNA reads TGTGCCAGTAGTATGCAGGGTCACACTGAAGCTTTCTTT. This encodes CASSMQGHTEAFF. V gene TRBV19 combines with J gene TRBJ1-1, with D possibly TRBD1 on 5 matching bases. The germline gives CDR1 LNHDA, CDR2 SQIVND (reference sequence). Trimming shortened V by 3 bases and J by 3 bases, and 8 bases separated the two germline ends. The CDR3 is 13 amino acids.

V gene TRBV4-1 combines with J gene TRBJ2-7, with 7 bases matching TRBD2. The CDR3 extends over 16 amino acids. After removal of 0 bases from V and 0 bases from J, the junction contained 5 bases not matched to a gene. Per germline, CDR1 MGHRA and CDR2 YSYEKL. DNA of the CDR3: TGCGCCAGCAGCCAAGATCTTGCGGGAGCCTCCTACGAGCAGTACTTC. Translating gives CASSQDLAGASYEQYF.

The chain recombines TRBV5-4 with TRBJ1-2, with TRBD1 matching over 9 bases. The length of the CDR3 is 14 residues. Germline assignment: CDR1 SGHNT and CDR2 YYREEE (reference sequence). V shed 4 bases, J shed 7 bases, and the junction held 8 bases outside the gene matches. The CDR3 reads CASSRGQGMGGYTF. CDR3 coding DNA: TGTGCCAGCAGCCGTGGACAGGGGATGGGTGGCTACACCTTC.

This sequence joins TRBV6-5 and TRBJ2-7; 9 bases map to TRBD1. Germline CDR1 is MNHEY and CDR2 is SVGAGI. V was pared by 5 bases and J by 6 bases, with 2 bases of the junction left unmatched. The CDR3 is made up of 12 amino acids. CDR3 amino acids: CASSLTGGEQYF. The CDR3 DNA is TGTGCCAGCAGTCTGACAGGGGGCGAGCAGTACTTC.

The sample holds one count of this clone. The chain combines TRBV2 with TRBJ2-7; 10 nucleotides match TRBD2. Per germline, CDR1 SNHLY and CDR2 FYNNEI. The CDR3 totals 13 residues. V was clipped by 7 bases and J by 6 bases; unmatched bases: 6. The CDR3 region has the DNA TGTGCCAGCATTAAGCGGGGGGGCGTCGAGCAGTACTTC. Amino acids: CASIKRGGVEQYF.

V and J are TRBV2 and TRBJ1-1, with a possible D match to TRBD1 (6 bases). The CDR3 consists of 12 residues. CDR1 and CDR2 (germline): SNHLY, FYNNEI. With 8 bases removed from V and 0 bases from J, the gap between germline ends came to 7 bases. The CDR3: CASRDMNTEAFF. In nucleotides, the CDR3 is TGTGCCAGCCGGGACATGAACACTGAAGCTTTCTTT.

CDR3 amino acids: CASSVGWDNSYEQYF. The CDR3 nucleotides are TGTGCCAGCAGCGTAGGTTGGGACAACTCCTACGAGCAGTACTTC. This chain links TRBV9 with TRBJ2-7, with D possibly being TRBD1 (6 bases). This CDR3 region has 15 residues. V was clipped by 0 bases and J by 0 bases, with 10 bases between them. Germline assignment: CDR1 SGDLS and CDR2 YYNGEE. Full variable domain (rest looked up from reference TRBV9 and TRBJ2-7): DSGVTQTPKHLITATGQRVTLRCSPRSGDLSVYWYQQSLDQGLQFLIQYYNGEERAKGNILERFSAQQFPDLHSELNLSSLELGDSALYFCASSVGWDNSYEQYFGPGTRLTVT.

CDR3 nucleotides: TGTGCCATCAGTGAGTCGATCCAGGGACTAAATCAGCCCCAGCATTTT. Residues: CAISESIQGLNQPQHF. The chain carries TRBV10-3 and TRBJ1-5, with D maybe TRBD1 (5 bases). This CDR3 is 16 amino acids long. Germline V gene data show CDR1 as ENHRY and CDR2 as SYGVKD. V gave up 0 bases and J gave up 4 bases, with 13 bases separating them.

To note about this clone: One junction end does not reproduce the germline sequence, and a read error may be involved. The chain has TRBV30 and TRBJ1-1; maybe TRBD1 (5 bases). This CDR3 comprises 14 residues. Germline lookup yields CDR1 GTSNPN and CDR2 SVGIG (reference sequence). This CDR3 reads CARSVFGQNTEAFF. CDR3 DNA sequence: TGTGCCCGGAGTGTATTCGGACAGAACACTGAAGCTTTCTTT.

The chain has TRBV7-9 and TRBJ2-3, with 8 bases fitting TRBD2. The CDR3 runs to 16 residues. V shed 1 base, J shed 0 bases, and the junction held 3 bases outside the gene matches. Germline CDR1 is SEHNR and CDR2 is FQNEAQ (reference sequence). For the CDR3, the DNA is TGTGCCAGCAGCTTAGTCGGCGGGGGGAGCACAGATACGCAGTATTTT. Translated, it gives CASSLVGGGSTDTQYF.

J is TRBJ1-1 and V is TRBV7-3; unclear D gene. Trimming left V 5 bases short and J 5 bases short, with 18 bases between. CDR1 is SGHTA and CDR2 is FQGTGA in the germline V gene. CDR3 length: 15 amino acids. CDR3 DNA sequence: TGTGCCAGCAGCCCCAAGCCCGGAGGGTGGACTGAAGCTTTCTTT. Translating gives CASSPKPGGWTEAFF. Full variable domain (outside the CDR3, taken from reference TRBV7-3 and TRBJ1-1): GAGVSQTPSNKVTEKGKYVELRCDPISGHTALYWYRQSLGQGPEFLIYFQGTGAADDSGLPNDRFFAVRPEGSVSTLKIQRTERGDSAVYLCASSPKPGGWTEAFFGQGTRLTVV.